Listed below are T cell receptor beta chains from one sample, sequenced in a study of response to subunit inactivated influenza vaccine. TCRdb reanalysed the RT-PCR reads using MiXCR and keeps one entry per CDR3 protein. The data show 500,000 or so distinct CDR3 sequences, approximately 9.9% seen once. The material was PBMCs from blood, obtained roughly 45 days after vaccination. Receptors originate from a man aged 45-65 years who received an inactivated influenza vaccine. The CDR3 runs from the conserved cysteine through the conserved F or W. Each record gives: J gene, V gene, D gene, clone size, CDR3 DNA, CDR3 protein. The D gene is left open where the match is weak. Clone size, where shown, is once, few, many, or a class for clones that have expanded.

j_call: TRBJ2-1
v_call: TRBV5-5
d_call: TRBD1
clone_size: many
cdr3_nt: TGTGCCAGCAGCTTTCGACAGGGTGTGAACAATGAGCAGTTCTTC
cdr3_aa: CASSFRQGVNNEQFF

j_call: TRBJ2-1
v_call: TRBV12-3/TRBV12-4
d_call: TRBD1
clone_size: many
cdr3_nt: TGTGCCAGCAGTGAAAGGACAGGGAGTAATCAGCAGTTCTTC
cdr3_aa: CASSERTGSNQQFF

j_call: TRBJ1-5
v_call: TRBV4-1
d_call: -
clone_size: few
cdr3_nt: TGCGCCAGCAGCCAAGAAGGGGACATCCGGGTGGGGACCCAGCATTTT
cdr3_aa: CASSQEGDIRVGTQHF

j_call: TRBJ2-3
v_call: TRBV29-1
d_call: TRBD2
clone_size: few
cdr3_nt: TGCAGCGTTGAAATCGGTCTAGGAGAAGCGGGAGCAAGTTTTGTAGATACGCAGTATTTT
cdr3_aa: CSVEIGLGEAGASFVDTQYF

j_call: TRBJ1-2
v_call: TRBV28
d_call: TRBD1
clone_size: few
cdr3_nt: TGTGCCAGCAGTTCCCGGACAGGAATGCACTATGGCTACACCTTC
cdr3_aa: CASSSRTGMHYGYTF

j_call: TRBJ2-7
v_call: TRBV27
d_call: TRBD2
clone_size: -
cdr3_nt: TGTGCCAGTAATAGCGGGAGCTACGAGCAGTACTTC
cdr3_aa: CASNSGSYEQYF

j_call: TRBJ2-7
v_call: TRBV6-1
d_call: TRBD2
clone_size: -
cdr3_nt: TGTGCCAGCAGTCCAACCAGCCTAGCGGGGGCGTACGAGCAGTACTTC
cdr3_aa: CASSPTSLAGAYEQYF

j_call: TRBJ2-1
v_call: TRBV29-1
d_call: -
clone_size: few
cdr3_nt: TGCAGCGTTGTGTGGCCGGACAATGAGCAGTTCTTC
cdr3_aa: CSVVWPDNEQFF

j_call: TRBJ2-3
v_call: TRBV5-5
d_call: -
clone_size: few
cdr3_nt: TGTGCCAGCAGCTTGTCCCAGGCGGGGCGCACAGATACGCAGTATTTT
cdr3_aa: CASSLSQAGRTDTQYF

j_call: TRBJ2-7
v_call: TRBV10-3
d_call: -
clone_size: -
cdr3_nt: TGTGCCACATCGGGCCAGGGGGGCTACGAGCAGTACTTC
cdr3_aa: CATSGQGGYEQYF

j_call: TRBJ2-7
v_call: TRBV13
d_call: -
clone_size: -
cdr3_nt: TGTGCCAGCAGCTTACGGGGGCGGAGGGAGCAGTACTTC
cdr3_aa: CASSLRGRREQYF

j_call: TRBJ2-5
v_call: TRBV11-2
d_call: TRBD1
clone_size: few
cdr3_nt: TGTGCCAGCAGCTCGAGGACAGGGGGTGCAGAGACCCAGTACTTC
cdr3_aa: CASSSRTGGAETQYF

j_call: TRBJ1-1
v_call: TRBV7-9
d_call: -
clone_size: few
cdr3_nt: TGTGCCAGCAGCCCTATGGGGGATGAAGCTTTCTTT
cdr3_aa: CASSPMGDEAFF

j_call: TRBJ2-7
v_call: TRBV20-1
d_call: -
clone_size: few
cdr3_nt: TGCAGTGCTAGAGATTCCCCCGGATACTCCTACGAGCAGTACTTC
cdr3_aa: CSARDSPGYSYEQYF

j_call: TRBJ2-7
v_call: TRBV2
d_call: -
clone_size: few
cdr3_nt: TGTGCCAGCAGCCAGGAGCGCTACGAGCAGTACTTC
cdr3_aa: CASSQERYEQYF

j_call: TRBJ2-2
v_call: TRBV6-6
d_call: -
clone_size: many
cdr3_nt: TGTGCCAGCATCAGGGACGGTACCGGGGAGCTGTTTTTT
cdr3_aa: CASIRDGTGELFF

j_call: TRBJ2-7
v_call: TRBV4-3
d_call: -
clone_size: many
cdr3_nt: TGCGCCAGCAGCCAGACGCGGGGCAACTACGAGCAGTACTTC
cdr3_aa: CASSQTRGNYEQYF

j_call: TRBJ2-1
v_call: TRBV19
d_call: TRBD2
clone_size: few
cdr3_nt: TGTGCCGGCGGGGGGACTTTTCCCAATGAGCAGTTCTTC
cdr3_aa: CAGGGTFPNEQFF

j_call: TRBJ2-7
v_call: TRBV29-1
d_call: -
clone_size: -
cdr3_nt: TGCAGCGTTGTATCCTCCGGGTCTTCCTACGAGCAGTACTTC
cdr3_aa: CSVVSSGSSYEQYF

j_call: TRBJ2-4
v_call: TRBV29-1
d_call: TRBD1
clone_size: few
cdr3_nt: TGCAGCGCCGGACAGGTCGGCGAAAACATTCAGTACTTC
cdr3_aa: CSAGQVGENIQYF

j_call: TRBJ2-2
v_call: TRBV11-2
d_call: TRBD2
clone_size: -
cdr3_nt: TGTGCCAGCAGCTTAATCGGGGCTAGCGGGGGTAACACCGGGGAGCTGTTTTTT
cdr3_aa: CASSLIGASGGNTGELFF

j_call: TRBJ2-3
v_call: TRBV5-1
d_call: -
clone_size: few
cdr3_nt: TGCGCCAGCAGCTTGGACAAGATTGACACCACAGATACGCAGTATTTT
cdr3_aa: CASSLDKIDTTDTQYF